This T cell receptor beta chain was identified during a study of T-cell reconstitution after alpha-beta-depleted transplantation in children. General study results and limits: At the one-year point after transplant, T-cell counts and TCRbeta diversity were found to come mostly from T cells that had been newly produced. Where alpha-beta T cells came from about two months after transplant was reportedly several hundred expanded graft clones.

In this sample, this clonotype turned up many times. Its antigen is undetermined. Preparation of the TCRbeta library used unique molecular identifiers. One entry per CDR3 protein results from TCRdb running MiXCR on the PCR reads. Of around 700,000 distinct CDR3 sequences in the sample, 13% were seen once. The CDR3 has 11 amino acids. Trimming left V 5 bases short and J 6 bases short, with 5 bases between. Specimen: PBMCs, collected before TCRalphabeta/CD19-depleted stem cell transplant. The chain has TRBV12-3 or TRBV12-4 and TRBJ1-5; no firm D call. This TCR was recovered from a girl aged 2 to 9 with congenital amegakaryocytic thrombocytopenia, due to receive a stem cell transplant. CDR3 sequence reads: CASSKTQPQHF. Here the CDR3 DNA reads TGTGCCAGCAGTAAAACTCAGCCCCAGCATTTT.